The 27 T cell receptor beta chains presented below share a single source sample, sequenced in a study of blood T cell repertoires in COVID-19. Only in-frame clones appear in the TCRdb table, and some are missing; sequencing was by immunoSEQ multiplex PCR. Among roughly 330,000 clones listed, roughly 90% were seen once. Sequencing was done on a sample of peripheral blood. Receptor source: a man younger than 30 who had recovered from COVID-19.

The gene calls are TRBV27 and TRBJ2-1; TRBD1 matches at 10 bases. The trim removed 8 bases at V and 6 bases at J, leaving 10 bases unmatched. Germline V lookup: CDR1 MNHEY, CDR2 SMNVEV (reference sequence). CDR3 length: 15 amino acids. The DNA of the CDR3 is TGTGCCAGCGTCTCTGGGACAGGGGAGAGCAATGAGCAGTTCTTC. Its protein is CASVSGTGESNEQFF.

The genes are TRBV20-1 and TRBJ1-4, with D unresolved. Germline lookup yields CDR1 DFQATT and CDR2 SNEGSKA (reference sequence). The CDR3 totals 11 residues. V dropped 6 bases and J dropped 14 bases, with 16 bases sitting between them. CDR3 loop: CSAPRAGRLFF. The CDR3 DNA sequence: TGCAGTGCCCCCCGGGCCGGGAGGCTGTTTTTT.

The rearrangement uses TRBV5-4 and TRBJ1-6; 10 bases map to TRBD1. V dropped 4 bases and J dropped 3; count of bases not matched to a gene: 10. The CDR3 has 18 amino acids. Germline lookup yields CDR1 SGHNT and CDR2 YYREEE (reference sequence). The CDR3 here is CASSVGQGLQSYNSPLHF. For the CDR3, the DNA is TGTGCCAGCAGCGTGGGACAGGGGCTCCAAAGCTATAATTCACCCCTCCACTTT.

This rearrangement joins TRBV20-1 to TRBJ2-5; D is possibly TRBD2 (5 bases). The V end lost 6 bases, the J end lost 4 bases, and 9 bases lay between the germline ends. The CDR3 spans 11 residues. Germline assignment: CDR1 DFQATT and CDR2 SNEGSKA (reference sequence). CDR3 sequence reads: CSAAGGETQYF. In nucleotides, the CDR3 is TGCAGTGCCGCTGGAGGAGAGACCCAGTACTTC.

This clone showed up just a few times. V is TRBV11-2 and J is TRBJ1-1; D may be TRBD1 (5 bases). Germline CDR1 and CDR2: SGHAT and FQNNGV. CDR3 length: 13 amino acids. V shed 2 bases and J shed 1 base, with 5 bases lying between them. CDR3 nucleotide sequence: TGTGCCAGCAGCTTAAGGGGGAACACTGAAGCTTTCTTT. Amino acid sequence: CASSLRGNTEAFF. Supplemented by reference TRBV11-2 and TRBJ1-1, the full variable domain reads EAGVAQSPRYKIIEKRQSVAFWCNPISGHATLYWYQQILGQGPKLLIQFQNNGVVDDSQLPKDRFSAERLKGVDSTLKIQPAKLEDSAVYLCASSLRGNTEAFFGQGTRLTVV.

The chain links TRBV30 to TRBJ2-5, with 8 bases matching TRBD2. The J segment lost 2 bases and the V segment lost 7 bases, leaving 9 bases of the junction unmatched. This CDR3 comprises 14 residues. Germline values: CDR1 GTSNPN, CDR2 SVGIG (reference sequence). CDR3 in amino acids: CAYRLAGAQETQYF. Written as DNA, the CDR3 is TGTGCCTATCGGCTAGCGGGTGCTCAAGAGACCCAGTACTTC.

The genes are TRBV18 and TRBJ2-3, with 8 bases aligning to TRBD1. The CDR3 sequence is 16 residues long. V gave up 1 base and J gave up 3 bases; unmatched junction bases: 6. Germline V gene data show CDR1 as KGHSH and CDR2 as LQKENI. In DNA, the CDR3 is TGTGCCAGCTCACCACAGCCCGGGACAGGAACAGATACGCAGTATTTT. Its protein is CASSPQPGTGTDTQYF.

This rearrangement joins TRBV5-1 to TRBJ2-6, with 9 bases fitting TRBD1. After removal of 4 bases from V and 0 bases from J, the junction contained 5 bases not matched to a gene. Germline-derived CDR1 and CDR2 are SGHRS and YFSETQ. The CDR3 runs 17 residues. The CDR3 DNA is TGCGCCAGCAGCAGGGGACAGGGAAGCTCTGGGGCCAACGTCCTGACTTTC. It yields the protein CASSRGQGSSGANVLTF.

This clone was counted between two and nine times. J is TRBJ2-7 and V is TRBV2, with D possibly matching TRBD1 (6 bases). The CDR3 loop spans 15 amino acids. V was clipped by 3 bases and J by 5 bases, with 17 bases between them. Germline loops: CDR1 SNHLY, CDR2 FYNNEI. The CDR3 DNA reads TGTGCCAGCAGTGATTCGCACAGGGAGACCCACGAGCAGTACTTC. Encoded protein: CASSDSHRETHEQYF.

The rearrangement joins TRBV11-2 to TRBJ2-5; the D gene is possibly TRBD1 (7 bases). The CDR3 contains 15 residues. The germline V and J ends were trimmed by 4 bases and 1 base, with 13 bases remaining between them. The germline CDR1 and CDR2 sequences are SGHAT and FQNNGV. The CDR3 is CASSSPRDSQETQYF. DNA of the CDR3: TGTGCCAGCAGCTCGCCGCGGGACAGCCAAGAGACCCAGTACTTC.

The gene calls are TRBV6-5 and TRBJ1-1, with a tentative D call TRBD1 (6 bases). CDR3 length: 15 residues. The ends were cut back, 3 bases at V and 1 base at J, with 12 bases in the middle. CDR1 is MNHEY and CDR2 is SVGAGI in the germline V gene. CDR3 sequence reads: CASSYNFRGNTEAFF. CDR3 DNA sequence: TGTGCCAGCAGTTATAATTTCAGGGGGAACACTGAAGCTTTCTTT.

Points on this clone: Since a much larger clone is just one base distant, this may be a read error. The V call is TRBV2, the J call TRBJ1-4; 9 nucleotides agree with TRBD1. The length of the CDR3 is 13 residues. With V trimmed by 6 bases and J by 6 bases, 2 bases remained unmatched. CDR1 and CDR2 (germline): SNHLY, FYNNEI. In DNA form, the CDR3 reads TGTGCCAGCAGCCGGGACAGGGATGAAAAACTGTTTTTT. This codes for CASSRDRDEKLFF.

V and J are TRBV29-1 and TRBJ1-1, with D hard to call. The CDR3 has 13 residues. V was cut by 4 bases and J by 3 bases, with 12 bases left in between. The germline gives CDR1 SQVTM, CDR2 ANQGSEA. CDR3 residues: CSVVTIMDTEAFF. The CDR3 nucleotides read TGCAGCGTTGTAACAATCATGGACACTGAAGCTTTCTTT.

The V and J genes are TRBV19 and TRBJ2-1; 11 nucleotides agree with TRBD2. Germline V lookup: CDR1 LNHDA, CDR2 SQIVND (reference sequence). This CDR3 comprises 15 residues. With V trimmed by 9 bases and J by 8 bases, 12 bases remained unmatched. The CDR3 here is CASNRLAGGRDEQFF. CDR3 bases: TGTGCCAGCAACCGCCTAGCGGGAGGTCGGGATGAGCAGTTCTTC.

The J gene is TRBJ2-3, the V gene TRBV2; D is perhaps TRBD2 (6 bases). Per germline, CDR1 SNHLY and CDR2 FYNNEI. The V end was cut by 6 bases, the J end by 0 bases, with 13 bases between. The CDR3 loop spans 15 amino acids. DNA of the CDR3: TGTGCCAGCAGGAGGGGTAGCGGAAGCACAGATACGCAGTATTTT. This translates into CASRRGSGSTDTQYF. Full variable domain (outside the CDR3, taken from reference TRBV2 and TRBJ2-3): EPEVTQTPSHQVTQMGQEVILRCVPISNHLYFYWYRQILGQKVEFLVSFYNNEISEKSEIFDDQFSVERPDGSNFTLKIRSTKLEDSAMYFCASRRGSGSTDTQYFGPGTRLTVL.

The genes are TRBV13 and TRBJ2-2; D might be TRBD1 (5 bases). V was clipped by 2 bases and J by 11 bases, with 9 bases between them. The CDR3 runs to 12 residues. Germline V gives CDR1 PRHDT, CDR2 FYEKMQ (reference sequence). CDR3 DNA sequence: TGTGCCAGCAGCTTACCCGGACATGAGCTGTTTTTT. Translating it yields CASSLPGHELFF.

CDR3 DNA sequence: TGTGCCAGCTCACCACGGGAGGAGCTTGATGAAAAACTGTTTTTT. Translation gives CASSPREELDEKLFF. V gene TRBV18 combines with J gene TRBJ1-4, with D hard to call. Germline CDR1 is KGHSH and CDR2 is LQKENI. There are 15 residues in the CDR3. V was trimmed by 1 base and J by 6 bases, leaving 12 bases between them.

The genes are TRBV6-5 and TRBJ1-2, with D unclear. The V and J ends lost 6 bases and 3 bases respectively, with 11 bases between them. This CDR3 spans 13 amino acids. Germline-derived CDR1 and CDR2 are MNHEY and SVGAGI. This CDR3 is CASRSDLDYGYTF. DNA of the CDR3: TGTGCCAGCAGGTCGGACTTAGACTATGGCTACACCTTC.

The chain employs TRBV7-3 and TRBJ2-5; D possibly corresponds to TRBD1 (6 bases). The CDR3 length is 16 residues. Germline assignment: CDR1 SGHTA and CDR2 FQGTGA. Trimming removed 2 bases from V and 2 bases from J, with 15 bases in between. The CDR3: CASSLHGQTGQETQYF. DNA of the CDR3: TGTGCCAGCAGCTTACACGGACAGACCGGGCAAGAGACCCAGTACTTC.

The V call is TRBV12-3 or TRBV12-4, the J call TRBJ2-7, with 8 positions matching TRBD1. The CDR3 runs to 12 residues. The J segment lost 2 bases and the V segment lost 6 bases, leaving 0 bases of the junction unmatched. The CDR3 nucleotides are TGTGCCAGCAGACAGGGGGCCTACGAGCAGTACTTC. Translation: CASRQGAYEQYF.

V and J are TRBV11-2 and TRBJ2-7; tentatively, D is TRBD1 (5 bases). This CDR3 spans 15 amino acids. V lost 2 bases to trimming and J lost 2 bases, with 13 bases between them. Germline CDR1 and CDR2: SGHAT and FQNNGV. The DNA for the CDR3 is TGTGCCAGCAGCTTAACCCAGGGAAGGGCCTACGAGCAGTACTTC. Its protein product is CASSLTQGRAYEQYF.

The J gene is TRBJ2-5, the V gene TRBV15; no clear D. CDR3 length equals 14 residues. Germline V gene sequence: CDR1 LNHNV, CDR2 YYDKDF (reference sequence). Trimming left V 0 bases short and J 5 bases short, with 10 bases between. DNA for the CDR3: TGTGCCACCAGCAGAGAGCCCCTCGGGGAGACCCAGTACTTC. It specifies CATSREPLGETQYF.

This clone showed up just a few times. The CDR3 region is CASSQVVREGTDTQYF. The DNA for the CDR3 is TGCGCCAGCAGCCAAGTTGTACGGGAAGGGACAGATACGCAGTATTTT. The chain has TRBV4-1 and TRBJ2-3; tentative D call: TRBD2 (5 bases). Trimming left V 1 base short and J 3 bases short, with 14 bases between. This CDR3 contains 16 residues. The germline CDR1 and CDR2 sequences are MGHRA and YSYEKL.

This rearrangement joins TRBV10-3 to TRBJ1-2; TRBD1 might be the D (6 bases). Trimming took 7 bases from V and 1 from J, leaving 13 bases between them. This CDR3 is 14 amino acids long. The V gene's germline CDR1 is ENHRY and CDR2 SYGVKD. CDR3 DNA sequence: TGTGCCATCACCTCTCCGGACAGTAACTATGGCTACACCTTC. It encodes CAITSPDSNYGYTF.

This chain uses TRBV3-1 (or the pseudogene TRBV3-2) with TRBJ2-7; D might be TRBD2 (7 bases). This CDR3 has 13 residues. Germline V gene sequence: CDR1 LGHDT, CDR2 YNNKEL (reference sequence). The CDR3 loop is CASSQERGGHLMV. DNA for the CDR3: TGTGCCAGCAGCCAAGAGAGGGGGGGACACCTAATGGTC.

This clone showed up just once. V gene TRBV4-1 combines with J gene TRBJ2-3; 10 bases map to TRBD2. Trimming took 4 bases from V and 7 from J; bases not matched to a gene: 20. Germline V gene data show CDR1 as MGHRA and CDR2 as YSYEKL. The CDR3 has 19 amino acids. Here the CDR3 reads CASSPPYNRILAGVNTQYF. CDR3 coding DNA: TGCGCCAGCAGCCCCCCTTATAATCGTATTCTAGCGGGAGTGAATACGCAGTATTTT.

This chain links TRBV10-2 with TRBJ1-2; weak D call: TRBD1 (6 bases). Germline CDR1 is WSHSY and CDR2 is SAAADI. The V end lost 2 bases, the J end lost 3 bases, and 22 bases lay between the germline ends. This CDR3 is built from 18 residues. CDR3 protein: CASSERLDGGQTHYGYTF. In DNA, the CDR3 is TGCGCCAGCAGTGAGAGGTTGGACGGGGGGCAGACACACTATGGCTACACCTTC.